The 30 T cell receptor beta chains below all came from one sample that was sequenced in a study of molecular identifiers for immune sequencing clone quantification. TCRdb processed the PCR reads anew with MiXCR; each CDR3 protein has one entry. This table holds about 40,000 distinct CDR3 sequences, around 20% found once. The sequencing input was naive CD8+ T cells from blood, with Jurkat cell RNA spiked in. Specified subset: FACS-sorted CD8+CD4-CCR7+CD45RA+ naive T cells. Source of these receptors: a human donor in good health. Some libraries in this study had Jurkat cell RNA spiked in.

As concerns this clonotype: A read error may explain this, as a much larger clone is one base away. J is TRBJ1-5 and V is TRBV6-2 or TRBV6-3; D is perhaps TRBD1 (5 bases). The CDR3 is 14 amino acids. Germline CDR1 reads MNHEY; CDR2 reads SVGEGT. V was pared by 5 bases and J by 10 bases, with 18 bases between. The CDR3 DNA is TGTGCCAGCAGTCACCGGGACCCGAACGATCCCCAGCATTTT. Its translation: CASSHRDPNDPQHF.

This clonotype was recorded at least ten times. The genes are TRBV28 and TRBJ2-2; 7 nucleotides match TRBD1. Germline CDR1 MDHEN, CDR2 SYDVKM. CDR3 length equals 18 residues. After removal of 6 bases from V and 3 bases from J, the junction contained 16 bases not matched to a gene. CDR3 in amino acids: CASSTPYLTGIDTGELFF. The CDR3, as DNA: TGTGCCAGCAGCACCCCCTACCTGACAGGGATAGACACCGGGGAGCTGTTTTTT.

This clonotype was found many times. The genes are TRBV7-6 and TRBJ2-7; 7 positions match TRBD2. The length of the CDR3 is 15 residues. Germline V gene lookup returns CDR1 SGHVS and CDR2 FNYEAQ. V shed 1 base, J shed 7 bases, and the junction held 10 bases outside the gene matches. Here the CDR3 reads CASSLGGSPLSEQYF. The CDR3 DNA sequence: TGTGCCAGCAGCTTAGGCGGGAGCCCCCTTAGTGAGCAGTACTTC.

This clonotype has a handful of counts. The V call is TRBV7-9, the J call TRBJ2-7; TRBD2 matches 8 bases. Germline loops: CDR1 SEHNR, CDR2 FQNEAQ (reference sequence). Trimming cost V 4 bases and J 1 base; bases outside gene matches: 6. The CDR3 runs to 15 residues. CDR3 sequence: CASSSAGVISYEQYF. Written as DNA, the CDR3 is TGTGCCAGCAGCTCAGCGGGAGTAATTTCCTACGAGCAGTACTTC.

The table lists this clonotype with many counts. The CDR3 nucleotides read TGTGCCAGCAGCCCCAGGACAGGGGGGGGTCCCGAGCAGTACTTC. This sequence encodes CASSPRTGGGPEQYF. The V and J genes are TRBV7-8 and TRBJ2-7; 10 bases fit TRBD1. Germline trimming cut 5 bases from V and 6 bases from J; bases unmatched to any gene: 10. There are 15 residues in the CDR3. Per germline, CDR1 SGHVS and CDR2 FQNEAQ.

This clonotype came up once. A read error may produce the germline difference seen at one junction end. The chain has TRBV9 and TRBJ2-1; no clear D gene. CDR3 length: 13 amino acids. Germline V gene sequence: CDR1 SGDLS, CDR2 YYNGEE. The CDR3 DNA sequence: TGTGCCAACAGCGCCGGGTCCTACAATGAGCAGTTCTTC. It codes for CANSAGSYNEQFF. Based on the CDR3 plus reference TRBV9 and TRBJ2-1, the full variable domain is DSGVTQTPKHLITATGQRVTLRCSPRSGDLSVYWYQQSLDQGLQFLIQYYNGEERAKGNILERFSAQQFPDLHSELNLSSLELGDSALYFCANSAGSYNEQFFGPGTRLTVL.

V is TRBV29-1 and J is TRBJ2-1; D not certain. This CDR3 has 14 residues. CDR1 SQVTM and CDR2 ANQGSEA come from the germline V gene. The V end was cut by 7 bases, the J end by 0 bases, with 13 bases between. The CDR3 protein is CSDTEVGSYNEQFF. In DNA, the CDR3 is TGCAGCGATACTGAGGTTGGCTCCTACAATGAGCAGTTCTTC.

Turning to this clonotype: This may come from a read error, since a much larger clone is one base off. The chain carries TRBV5-1 and TRBJ2-2; a weak D match, TRBD2 (5 bases). This CDR3 comprises 14 residues. Per the germline V gene, CDR1 is SGHRS and CDR2 is YFSETQ. CDR3 nucleotides: TGCGCCAGCAGCTTCTGGATGAATCCCGGGGAGCTGTCTTTT. It is translated as CASSFWMNPGELSF.

This clonotype was counted only a few times. This chain uses TRBV4-3 with TRBJ2-7; D unclear. This CDR3 is built from 15 residues. Deletions cut 1 base from V and 3 bases from J, with 13 bases between. Germline V gene sequence: CDR1 LGHNA, CDR2 YSLEER. The DNA for the CDR3 is TGCGCCAGCAGCCAAGGGGTGAGCGCACGCTACGAGCAGTACTTC. It encodes CASSQGVSARYEQYF.

This clonotype was counted at least ten times. The chain links TRBV28 to TRBJ1-4, with D perhaps matching TRBD1 (6 bases). CDR1 is MDHEN, CDR2 SYDVKM, per germline. Trimming stripped 7 bases from V and 8 bases from J, with 17 bases between. This CDR3 contains 14 residues. The CDR3 DNA reads TGTGCCAGCAACACAGACAGGCCGGGAGAAAAACTGTTTTTT. It specifies CASNTDRPGEKLFF. The variable domain in full, completed from reference TRBV28 and TRBJ1-4, reads DVKVTQSSRYLVKRTGEKVFLECVQDMDHENMFWYRQDPGLGLRLIYFSYDVKMKEKGDIPEGYSVSREKKERFSLILESASTNQTSMYLCASNTDRPGEKLFFGSGTQLSVL.

This clonotype was seen more than once but under ten times. The chain is built from TRBV11-1 and TRBJ1-3; D not certain. V was pared by 3 bases and J by 3 bases, with 15 bases between. The CDR3 loop spans 16 amino acids. Germline V gene sequence: CDR1 SGHAT, CDR2 FQDESV (reference sequence). The CDR3 region is CASSFKLRDLGNTIYF. The CDR3 bases are TGTGCCAGCAGCTTCAAGCTAAGGGATCTTGGAAACACCATATATTTT.

This clonotype turned up a few times. The chain has TRBV20-1 and TRBJ1-2, with a weak D call TRBD1 (6 bases). CDR1 is DFQATT and CDR2 is SNEGSKA in the germline V gene (reference sequence). The CDR3 runs to 15 residues. Trimming took off 6 bases at V and 2 bases at J, with 19 bases between the two ends. The CDR3 here is CSAKAPRGSNYGYTF. The CDR3 nucleotides are TGCAGTGCCAAGGCACCCAGGGGATCGAACTATGGCTACACCTTC.

Notes on this clonotype: Possible read error: a much larger clone is one base away. V and J are TRBV5-6 and TRBJ2-3, with D possibly being TRBD2 (6 bases). The CDR3 consists of 15 residues. V lost 4 bases and J lost 5, with 17 bases in between. The germline V gene encodes CDR1 SGHDT and CDR2 YYEEEE. The CDR3 is CASSLPGPEGDTQYF. The CDR3 DNA is TGTGCCAGCAGCCTCCCGGGCCCGGAGGGAGATACGCAGTATTTT.

The sample holds many counts of this clonotype. The V call is TRBV3-1, the J call TRBJ1-5, with TRBD1 matching 8 bases. J was trimmed by 6 bases and V by 4 bases; bases with no gene match: 5. Germline V gene lookup returns CDR1 LGHDT and CDR2 YNNKEL (reference sequence). The CDR3 extends over 14 amino acids. CDR3 nucleotides: TGTGCCAGCAGCCTCGGACAGGGCCGTCAGCCCCAGCATTTT. Protein product: CASSLGQGRQPQHF.

Points on this clonotype: A single base separates this from a much larger clone, so it may be a read error. The V and J genes are TRBV7-3 and TRBJ2-7; D gene ambiguous. The germline V and J ends were trimmed by 2 bases and 2 bases, with 10 bases remaining between them. Germline CDR1 is SGHTA and CDR2 is FQGTGA. This CDR3 has 14 residues. The CDR3: CASSLDGSPYEQYF. For the CDR3, the DNA is TGTGCCAGCAGCTTAGATGGTAGCCCCTACGAGCAGTACTTC.

There are a few counts of this clonotype. The chain is built from TRBV15 and TRBJ2-6, with a tentative D call TRBD1 (5 bases). V was trimmed by 5 bases and J by 0 bases, leaving 11 bases between them. This CDR3 spans 16 amino acids. CDR1 and CDR2 from the germline V gene are LNHNV and YYDKDF (reference sequence). CDR3 DNA: TGTGCCACCAGCGCCCCGACAGACTCTGGGGCCAACGTCCTGACTTTC. Amino acids: CATSAPTDSGANVLTF.

The table lists this clonotype with many counts. J is TRBJ2-3 and V is TRBV15; 9 bases fit TRBD1. Germline V gives CDR1 LNHNV, CDR2 YYDKDF (reference sequence). The CDR3 contains 15 residues. V was pared by 4 bases and J by 4 bases, with 6 bases of the junction left unmatched. This CDR3 is CATSTRDRAPDTQYF. Here the CDR3 DNA reads TGTGCCACCAGCACCCGGGACAGGGCCCCAGATACGCAGTATTTT.

This clonotype has more than one count but fewer than ten. V gene TRBV28 combines with J gene TRBJ1-1, with TRBD1 as a possible D gene (5 bases). Germline V gene sequence: CDR1 MDHEN, CDR2 SYDVKM. The ends were cut back, 6 bases at V and 2 bases at J, with 10 bases in the middle. The CDR3 runs 13 residues. The CDR3 DNA reads TGTGCCAGCAGGGTGGGGCAAAACACTGAAGCTTTCTTT. This codes for CASRVGQNTEAFF.

This clonotype was found many times. The chain recombines TRBV7-9 with TRBJ2-3; weak D call: TRBD2 (5 bases). CDR1 is SEHNR, CDR2 FQNEAQ, per germline (reference sequence). This CDR3 is 16 amino acids long. V was clipped by 5 bases and J by 5 bases, with 20 bases between them. In DNA, the CDR3 is TGTGCCAGCAGCCCCGCCTCAGGCCAAACTAGAGATACGCAGTATTTT. Translation gives CASSPASGQTRDTQYF.

The sample holds many counts of this clonotype. The chain couples TRBV21-1 to TRBJ2-5; the table assigns TRBD1, which was not confirmed against the DNA. TRBV21-1 is deemed a pseudogene. The CDR3 length is 17 residues. The CDR3 DNA follows: TGTGCCAGCAGCAAAATAAGCCGATCCCCCTCCCAAGAGACCCAGTACTTC. This encodes CASSKISRSPSQETQYF.

At least ten counts were recorded for this clonotype. This CDR3 reads CASSLSNEQFF. CDR3 bases: TGTGCCAGCAGCCTTAGCAATGAGCAGTTCTTC. The V gene is TRBV6-6, the J gene TRBJ2-1; D unresolved. This CDR3 spans 11 amino acids. The germline V gene has CDR1 MNHNY and CDR2 SVGAGI (reference sequence). V lost 6 bases and J 6 bases, leaving 6 bases between the germline ends.

The chain uses TRBV7-6 and TRBJ2-2; D may be TRBD2 (6 bases). CDR1 and CDR2 from the germline V gene are SGHVS and FNYEAQ. The CDR3 totals 18 residues. V was cut by 0 bases and J by 2 bases, with 16 bases left in between. CDR3 DNA sequence: TGTGCCAGCAGCTTAGCATTGCGGGGAACTAGCAACACCGGGGAGCTGTTTTTT. It encodes CASSLALRGTSNTGELFF.

To note about this clonotype: A much bigger clone sits one base away, suggesting this may be a read error. The chain carries TRBV6-2 or TRBV6-3 and TRBJ2-6; TRBD2 is a possible D gene (5 bases). This CDR3 comprises 13 residues. Germline CDR1 MNHEY, CDR2 SVGEGT. The V end was cut by 7 bases, the J end by 15 bases, with 19 bases between. CDR3 in amino acids: CASTDVSGSALTF. In nucleotides, the CDR3 is TGTGCCAGCACTGACGTATCGGGGTCCGCCCTGACTTTC.

Comments on this clonotype: One junction end does not reproduce the germline sequence, and a read error may be involved. The V gene is TRBV6-2 or TRBV6-3, the J gene TRBJ2-1, with D unresolved. Looked up from germline, CDR1 is MNHEY and CDR2 is SVGEGT. The CDR3 spans 11 residues. CDR3 bases: TGTGCCAACAGTTATTCGGTTGAGCAGTTCTTC. Protein product: CANSYSVEQFF.

On this clonotype itself: Given a much more abundant clone one base away, this may be a read error. CDR3 residues: CTSSQTGGNGYTF. The CDR3, as DNA: TGTACCAGCAGCCAGACAGGGGGGAATGGCTACACCTTC. The chain uses TRBV7-6 and TRBJ1-2; 9 bases agree with TRBD1. Germline CDR1 reads SGHVS; CDR2 reads FNYEAQ. This CDR3 contains 13 residues.

Many counts were recorded for this clonotype. V usage is TRBV12-5 and J usage is TRBJ2-3; no reliable D call. CDR1 and CDR2 from the germline V gene are LGHNT and FRNRAP. Trimming shortened V by 7 bases and J by 1 base, and 21 bases separated the two germline ends. The CDR3 covers 17 residues. CDR3 amino acids: CASVNGPLGNGTDTQYF. The CDR3 DNA reads TGTGCTAGTGTCAATGGACCTCTAGGGAACGGCACAGATACGCAGTATTTT.

This clonotype was observed at least ten times. This chain connects TRBV12-3 or TRBV12-4 to TRBJ2-3; D unclear. CDR3 length equals 13 residues. V lost 5 bases and J lost 5, with 11 bases in between. CDR3 nucleotides: TGTGCCAGCAGTAATTTTCGTCTAGATACGCAGTATTTT. Translated: CASSNFRLDTQYF.

This clonotype was seen repeatedly, ten times or more. The chain joins TRBV29-1 to TRBJ2-7; 7 bases align to TRBD1. This CDR3 spans 11 amino acids. V gave up 7 bases and J gave up 3 bases; unmatched junction bases: 3. The germline gives CDR1 SQVTM, CDR2 ANQGSEA. In DNA form, the CDR3 reads TGCAGCGCCCAGGGGGACTACGAGCAGTACTTC. It yields the protein CSAQGDYEQYF.

In regard to this clonotype: At one boundary the junction diverges from the germline segment, which might be a read error. The chain joins TRBV19 to TRBJ2-1, with 16 bases lining up with TRBD2. The CDR3 contains 14 residues. Per germline, CDR1 LNHDA and CDR2 SQIVND (reference sequence). CDR3 in DNA: TGTGTCAGTTCGGGACTAGCGGGAGGGAATGAGCAGTTCTTC. This sequence encodes CVSSGLAGGNEQFF.

This clonotype occurred many times. The rearrangement links TRBV4-1 to TRBJ1-4, with D unclear. The V gene's germline CDR1 is MGHRA and CDR2 YSYEKL. Trimming took 3 bases from V and 7 from J, leaving 6 bases between them. This CDR3 spans 12 amino acids. CDR3 loop: CASSHGGEKLFF. In DNA form, the CDR3 reads TGCGCCAGCAGCCACGGTGGTGAAAAACTGTTTTTT.